These 26 T cell receptor beta chains were sequenced from one sample in a study of blood T cell repertoires in COVID-19. Sequencing used immunoSEQ multiplex PCR; TCRdb keeps in-frame clones, though not all of them. The sample records 35,000 to 55,000 clones, 90% being singletons. Sequenced: peripheral blood. These receptors originate from a man between 65 and 85 years old with active COVID-19.

The chain recombines TRBV7-9 with TRBJ1-3; D remains ambiguous. The CDR3 runs to 15 residues. The germline gives CDR1 SEHNR, CDR2 FQNEAQ (reference sequence). V lost 6 bases and J 0 bases, leaving 12 bases between the germline ends. The chain's CDR3 is CASSMGPFSGNTIYF. DNA of the CDR3: TGTGCCAGCAGTATGGGCCCTTTCTCTGGAAACACCATATATTTT.

The chain has TRBV6-5 and TRBJ2-3, with D possibly matching TRBD1 (6 bases). Germline values: CDR1 MNHEY, CDR2 SVGAGI. This CDR3 contains 13 residues. Trimming took off 5 bases at V and 3 bases at J, with 9 bases between the two ends. The CDR3 coding sequence is TGTGCCAGCAGTCAGGGGACGACAGATACGCAGTATTTT. Residues: CASSQGTTDTQYF.

The chain couples TRBV28 to TRBJ2-2; 8 bases are shared with TRBD1. The V gene end was trimmed by 5 bases and the J gene end by 6 bases; junction bases not matched to a gene: 5. Germline CDR1 and CDR2: MDHEN and SYDVKM. The CDR3 is 14 residues long. This chain's CDR3 is CASSGQGFSGELFF. Here the CDR3 DNA reads TGTGCCAGCAGTGGACAGGGATTCTCCGGGGAGCTGTTTTTT.

This chain links TRBV27 with TRBJ2-7; possible D gene TRBD2, 5 bases. The CDR3 has 13 residues. V dropped 2 bases and J dropped 9 bases, with 14 bases sitting between them. CDR1 and CDR2 (germline): MNHEY, SMNVEV (reference sequence). The CDR3 sequence: CASSLNGRSGQYF. The CDR3 region has the DNA TGTGCCAGCAGTTTAAACGGTCGAAGCGGGCAGTACTTC.

The chain couples TRBV28 to TRBJ2-7; D call uncertain. CDR3 length equals 14 residues. The V gene lost 6 bases and the J gene lost 2 bases, with 14 bases spanning the gap. Germline CDR1 and CDR2: MDHEN and SYDVKM. In nucleotides, the CDR3 is TGTGCCAGCAGGAAATCTCGGAGCGCCTACGAGCAGTACTTC. It translates to CASRKSRSAYEQYF.

There are a few counts of this clone. This chain connects TRBV2 to TRBJ1-5; 9 positions match TRBD1. This CDR3 region has 16 residues. Germline values: CDR1 SNHLY, CDR2 FYNNEI. Trimming at V came to 7 bases and at J to 2 bases, leaving 9 bases not matched to a gene. The CDR3 protein is CASTLGTGSRNQPQHF. The CDR3 DNA follows: TGTGCCAGCACTCTAGGGACAGGGAGTCGCAATCAGCCCCAGCATTTT.

The chain uses TRBV9 and TRBJ1-6; the match to TRBD1 covers 7 bases. Germline-derived CDR1 and CDR2 are SGDLS and YYNGEE. CDR3 size: 13 residues. The ends lost 3 bases at V and 8 bases at J; junction bases unmatched: 2. CDR3 in DNA: TGTGCCAGCAGCGCTACAGGGGATTCACCCCTCCACTTT. Protein product: CASSATGDSPLHF.

The chain couples TRBV9 to TRBJ2-1, with 12 bases identical to TRBD2. The CDR3 runs 17 residues. With V trimmed by 5 bases and J by 4 bases, 10 bases remained unmatched. CDR1 is SGDLS, CDR2 YYNGEE, per germline. The DNA for the CDR3 is TGTGCCAGCAGTACGCGGGCTAGCGGGGGGGAGTACAATGAGCAGTTCTTC. Translating gives CASSTRASGGEYNEQFF.

CDR3 nucleotides: TGCGCCAGCAGTGAGGACGGGAGGTCCAACTACGAGCAGTACTTC. This translates into CASSEDGRSNYEQYF. This chain joins TRBV10-2 and TRBJ2-7; the match to TRBD2 covers 7 bases. The CDR3 sequence is 15 residues long. Germline V gives CDR1 WSHSY, CDR2 SAAADI. The trim removed 2 bases at V and 3 bases at J, leaving 7 bases unmatched.

The chain combines TRBV5-6 with TRBJ2-2, with D possibly being TRBD2 (5 bases). CDR1 SGHDT and CDR2 YYEEEE come from the germline V gene. Between the trimmed V and J ends, which lost 7 bases and 3 bases, there was a span of 16 bases. The CDR3 spans 15 residues. The CDR3 DNA sequence: TGTGCCAGCGGACTTGTCGGGATAGACACCGGGGAGCTGTTTTTT. Translated, it gives CASGLVGIDTGELFF.

This chain joins TRBV6-6 and TRBJ1-1; 8 bases line up with TRBD1. V gave up 10 bases and J gave up 1 base; unmatched junction bases: 5. CDR3 size: 13 residues. Germline V gene sequence: CDR1 MNHNY, CDR2 SVGAGI (reference sequence). DNA for the CDR3: TGTGCCACCCAGGGGGCGGGGAACACTGAAGCTTTCTTT. Amino acid sequence: CATQGAGNTEAFF.

The gene calls are TRBV30 and TRBJ1-5; TRBD1 agrees at 8 bases. CDR1 and CDR2 (germline): GTSNPN, SVGIG (reference sequence). The CDR3 spans 14 residues. V lost 2 bases and J lost 4; bases outside the gene matches: 4. The CDR3 protein is CAWSRRGLNQPQHF. CDR3 DNA: TGTGCCTGGAGTCGCAGGGGGCTTAATCAGCCCCAGCATTTT.

The chain uses TRBV20-1 and TRBJ2-1; D perhaps matches TRBD2 (6 bases). Trimming removed 3 bases at V and 8 bases at J, with 17 bases between. This CDR3 contains 14 residues. Germline-derived CDR1 and CDR2 are DFQATT and SNEGSKA (reference sequence). The CDR3 nucleotides are TGCAGTGCTAGTAGGCCGGGGGAAGGGGATGAGCAGTTCTTC. It is translated as CSASRPGEGDEQFF.

The chain is built from TRBV14 and TRBJ2-3; 9 positions match TRBD1. With 3 bases clipped from V and 4 bases from J, the junction kept 8 bases outside the gene matches. Germline loops: CDR1 SGHDN, CDR2 FVKESK. The CDR3 runs 16 residues. This chain's CDR3 is CASSQWTGVIADTQYF. The CDR3 DNA reads as TGTGCCAGCAGCCAGTGGACAGGGGTAATTGCAGATACGCAGTATTTT. Complete variable domain (other parts from reference TRBV14 and TRBJ2-3): EAGVTQFPSHSVIEKGQTVTLRCDPISGHDNLYWYRRVMGKEIKFLLHFVKESKQDESGMPNNRFLAERTGGTYSTLKVQPAELEDSGVYFCASSQWTGVIADTQYFGPGTRLTVL.

The chain is built from TRBV9 and TRBJ2-2, with D tentatively TRBD2 (5 bases). V dropped 3 bases and J dropped 0 bases, with 9 bases sitting between them. The CDR3 is 15 residues long. Per germline, CDR1 SGDLS and CDR2 YYNGEE. In DNA, the CDR3 is TGTGCCAGCAGCGGCCGGGGAACGAACACCGGGGAGCTGTTTTTT. Amino acid sequence: CASSGRGTNTGELFF.

The chain carries TRBV5-4 and TRBJ2-5, with TRBD1 matching over 7 bases. Germline CDR1 reads SGHNT; CDR2 reads YYREEE (reference sequence). J gave up 4 bases and V 0 bases, and 0 bases lay outside the gene matches. This CDR3 has 13 amino acids. DNA for the CDR3: TGTGCCAGCAGCTTGGACAGGGGAGAGACCCAGTACTTC. Protein: CASSLDRGETQYF.

J is TRBJ1-5 and V is TRBV9, with TRBD1 matching 7 bases. Losses at the gene ends were 3 bases for V and 4 bases for J; bases not matched to a gene: 7. The germline V gene encodes CDR1 SGDLS and CDR2 YYNGEE. The CDR3 totals 15 residues. CDR3: CASSGQGSVNQPQHF. CDR3 DNA: TGTGCCAGCAGCGGACAGGGCTCTGTTAATCAGCCCCAGCATTTT.

This clone has a handful of counts. This chain uses TRBV19 with TRBJ1-5; D not resolved. CDR1 and CDR2 from the germline V gene are LNHDA and SQIVND (reference sequence). The CDR3 extends over 17 amino acids. V was pared by 1 base and J by 0 bases, with 13 bases between. The CDR3 reads CASSIAGTAYSNQPQHF. The CDR3 nucleotides read TGTGCCAGTAGTATAGCCGGAACAGCTTATAGCAATCAGCCCCAGCATTTT.

This CDR3 is CATSPGSAQGLPLNNQPQHF. Written as DNA, the CDR3 is TGTGCCACCAGTCCCGGATCAGCACAGGGTCTGCCTTTGAACAATCAGCCCCAGCATTTT. The gene calls are TRBV24-1 and TRBJ1-5; possibly TRBD1 for D (6 bases). CDR3 length: 20 amino acids. CDR1 is KGHDR, CDR2 SFDVKD, per germline. V lost 6 bases to trimming and J lost 3 bases, with 29 bases between them.

This chain joins TRBV6-1 and TRBJ2-3; no clear D gene. The CDR3 runs to 13 residues. V shed 0 bases and J shed 8 bases, with 9 bases lying between them. The germline gives CDR1 MNHNS, CDR2 SASEGT. The CDR3 here is CASSEAHRVTQYF. CDR3 sequence (DNA): TGTGCCAGCAGTGAAGCCCACCGGGTTACGCAGTATTTT.

The V and J genes are TRBV27 and TRBJ2-3, with 7 bases fitting TRBD1. Germline CDR1 is MNHEY and CDR2 is SMNVEV (reference sequence). J was trimmed by 7 bases and V by 6 bases; bases with no gene match: 4. The CDR3 loop spans 12 amino acids. CDR3 DNA sequence: TGTGCCAGCAGCGACAGGGCAAATACGCAGTATTTT. Amino acids: CASSDRANTQYF.

This chain joins TRBV3-1 (or the pseudogene TRBV3-2) and TRBJ2-4, with 8 bases that match TRBD2. Trimming removed 1 base from V and 8 bases from J; junction bases left unmatched: 13. CDR3 length: 17 amino acids. Per germline, CDR1 LGHDT and CDR2 YNNKEL (reference sequence). The CDR3 loop reads CASSQARIAGRRHIQYF. CDR3 nucleotides: TGTGCCAGCAGCCAAGCCAGGATAGCGGGACGAAGACACATTCAGTACTTC.

The J gene is TRBJ1-2, the V gene TRBV6-1, with D hard to call. The CDR3 has 16 amino acids. Trimming took 3 bases from V and 6 from J, leaving 20 bases between them. Germline-derived CDR1 and CDR2 are MNHNS and SASEGT. This CDR3 reads CASSEVSNGPRDGYTF. The CDR3 DNA reads as TGTGCCAGCAGTGAGGTCTCTAACGGGCCGCGGGATGGCTACACCTTC.

The chain combines TRBV4-1 with TRBJ1-4, with D possibly TRBD1 on 5 matching bases. This CDR3 spans 13 amino acids. In germline, CDR1 is MGHRA, CDR2 YSYEKL. V lost 4 bases and J 10 bases, leaving 13 bases between the germline ends. CDR3 protein: CASSLLQGGKLFF. The CDR3 region has the DNA TGCGCCAGCAGCCTACTTCAGGGAGGAAAACTGTTTTTT.

The rearrangement links TRBV21-1 to TRBJ2-7; TRBD1, the table's D call, was not compared with the DNA. TRBV21-1 is assigned pseudogene status. The CDR3 has 17 residues. CDR3 DNA sequence: TGTGCCAGCAGCAGATTAGGGGGGAGGGACAGGGGAGGAGAGCAGTACTTC. This encodes CASSRLGGRDRGGEQYF.

The sample holds one count of this clone. The J gene is TRBJ1-5, the V gene TRBV28; D is undetermined. The CDR3 runs to 12 residues. CDR1 is MDHEN and CDR2 is SYDVKM in the germline V gene. V shed 7 bases and J shed 4 bases, with 8 bases lying between them. This CDR3 reads CASKGGNQPQHF. The CDR3 DNA reads TGTGCCAGCAAGGGAGGGAATCAGCCCCAGCATTTT.